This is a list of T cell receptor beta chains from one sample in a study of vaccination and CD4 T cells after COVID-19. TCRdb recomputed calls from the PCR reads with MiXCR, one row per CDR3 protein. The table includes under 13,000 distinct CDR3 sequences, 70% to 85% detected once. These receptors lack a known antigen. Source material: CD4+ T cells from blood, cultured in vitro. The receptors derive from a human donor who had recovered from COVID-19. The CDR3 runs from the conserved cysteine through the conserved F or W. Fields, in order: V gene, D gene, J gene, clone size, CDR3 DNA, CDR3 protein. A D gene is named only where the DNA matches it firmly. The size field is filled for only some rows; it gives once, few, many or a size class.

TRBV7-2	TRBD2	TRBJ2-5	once	TGTGCCAGCCTCTCTAGCGGGAGGGCCGGGGAGACCCAGTACTTC	CASLSSGRAGETQYF
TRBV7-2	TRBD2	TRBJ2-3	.	TGTGCCAGCAGTAAAGAGAAAACTAGCGGGAGGTCCCCAGATACGCAGTATTTT	CASSKEKTSGRSPDTQYF
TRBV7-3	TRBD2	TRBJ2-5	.	TGTGCCAGCAGCTTGAATAGCGGGAGGGCCTTAGAGACCCAGTACTTC	CASSLNSGRALETQYF
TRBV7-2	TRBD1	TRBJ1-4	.	TGTGCCAGCAGCTCAAACAGGGGCGGAAATGAAAAACTGTTTTTT	CASSSNRGGNEKLFF
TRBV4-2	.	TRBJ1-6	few	TGTGCCAGCAGCCAAGATAGTGCAGGAACGCATTCACCCCTCCACTTT	CASSQDSAGTHSPLHF
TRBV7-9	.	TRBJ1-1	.	TGTGCCAGCAGCTCGTGGGGACGTCTGACTGAAGCTTTCTTT	CASSSWGRLTEAFF
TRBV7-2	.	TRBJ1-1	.	TGTGCCAGCAGCTTAGTCCCGGGCGGCAACACTGAAGCTTTCTTT	CASSLVPGGNTEAFF
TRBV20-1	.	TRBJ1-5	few	TGCAGTGCCCCTTATGACAGAAGCAATCAGCCCCAGCATTTT	CSAPYDRSNQPQHF
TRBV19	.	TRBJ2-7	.	TGTGCCAGTAGGAACTTACCAGGGTCGGAGCAGTACTTC	CASRNLPGSEQYF
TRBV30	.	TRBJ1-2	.	TGTGCCTGGAGTGTTGGAACAGGCTACACCTTC	CAWSVGTGYTF
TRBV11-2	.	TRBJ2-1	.	TGTGCCAGCAGCTTAACGGTTAGCGCCTACAATGAGCAGTTCTTC	CASSLTVSAYNEQFF
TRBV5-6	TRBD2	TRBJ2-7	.	TGTGCCAGCAGCTTCAGGACTAGCGGGAATGTCTACGAGCAGTACTTC	CASSFRTSGNVYEQYF
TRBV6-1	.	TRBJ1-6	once	TGTGCCAGCAAAGGGGTCTCCTATAATTCACCCCTCCACTTT	CASKGVSYNSPLHF
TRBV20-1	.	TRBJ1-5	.	TGCAGCGCTTACTTTGGGGGTGGCAGACAGCCCCAGCATTTT	CSAYFGGGRQPQHF
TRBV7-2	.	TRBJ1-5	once	TGTGCCAGCAGCTTAGGGGGAGGTGATCAGCCCCAGCATTTT	CASSLGGGDQPQHF
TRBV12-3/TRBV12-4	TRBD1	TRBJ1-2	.	TGTGCCAGCAGTTTCCGGGACAGACCCAACTATGGCTACACCTTC	CASSFRDRPNYGYTF
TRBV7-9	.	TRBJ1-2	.	TGTGCCAGCAGCTTAGCGGGGCAGGGTCATGGCTACACCTTC	CASSLAGQGHGYTF
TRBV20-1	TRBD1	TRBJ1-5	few	TGCAGTGCTAGAGCGTCCGGGACAGGGGGCTCCCTTAGCAATCAGCCCCAGCATTTT	CSARASGTGGSLSNQPQHF
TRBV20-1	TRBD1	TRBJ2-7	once	TGCAGTGCCCTCCTGGGACAGGGTAAAAGGCAGTACTTC	CSALLGQGKRQYF
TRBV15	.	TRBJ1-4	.	TGTGCCACCAGCAGAGATGACAGGAGGAGCCTCAATAAACTGTTTTTT	CATSRDDRRSLNKLFF
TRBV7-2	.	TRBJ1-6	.	TGTGCCAGCAGCTTAGTGAGGCACAATTCACCCCTCCACTTT	CASSLVRHNSPLHF
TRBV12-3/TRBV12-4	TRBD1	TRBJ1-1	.	TGTGCCAGCAGTCCAGGACAGGCCCGGCAGGCTTTCTTT	CASSPGQARQAFF
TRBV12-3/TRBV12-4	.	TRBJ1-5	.	TGTGCCAGCAGCTTCGTAGGGGCGGGCAATCAGCCCCAGCATTTT	CASSFVGAGNQPQHF
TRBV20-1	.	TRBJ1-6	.	TGCAGTGCTCTGAATTCCGACGGGGGGAATTCACCCCTCCACTTT	CSALNSDGGNSPLHF